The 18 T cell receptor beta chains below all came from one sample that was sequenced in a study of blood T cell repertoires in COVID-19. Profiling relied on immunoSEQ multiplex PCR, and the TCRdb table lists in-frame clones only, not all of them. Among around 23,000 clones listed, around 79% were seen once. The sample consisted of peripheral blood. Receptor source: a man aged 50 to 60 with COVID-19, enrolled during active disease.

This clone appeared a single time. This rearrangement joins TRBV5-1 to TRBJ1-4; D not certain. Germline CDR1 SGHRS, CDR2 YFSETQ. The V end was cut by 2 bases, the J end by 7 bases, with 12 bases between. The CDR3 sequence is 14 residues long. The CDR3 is CASSFSETSEKLFF. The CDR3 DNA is TGCGCCAGCAGCTTCTCCGAGACATCTGAAAAACTGTTTTTT.

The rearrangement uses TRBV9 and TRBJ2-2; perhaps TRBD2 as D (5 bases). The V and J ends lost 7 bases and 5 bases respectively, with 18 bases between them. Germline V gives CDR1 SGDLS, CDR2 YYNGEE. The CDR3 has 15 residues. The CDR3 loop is CASGREGEGTGELFF. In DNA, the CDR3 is TGTGCCAGCGGCCGCGAGGGAGAAGGTACCGGGGAGCTGTTTTTT.

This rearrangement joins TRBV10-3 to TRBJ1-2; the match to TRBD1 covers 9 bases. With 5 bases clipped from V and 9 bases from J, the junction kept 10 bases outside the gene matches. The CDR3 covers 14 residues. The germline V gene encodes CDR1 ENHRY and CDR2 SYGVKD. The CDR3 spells CAISRRTGDGSYTF. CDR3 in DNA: TGTGCCATCAGTAGGCGGACAGGGGATGGGAGCTACACCTTC.

The CDR3 loop reads CASSGQGYEQFF. The CDR3, as DNA: TGCGCCAGCTCTGGGCAGGGGTATGAGCAGTTCTTC. V usage is TRBV5-1 and J usage is TRBJ2-1; tentative D call: TRBD1 (6 bases). The germline V gene has CDR1 SGHRS and CDR2 YFSETQ. Deletions cut 7 bases from V and 8 bases from J, with 13 bases between. The CDR3 spans 12 residues.

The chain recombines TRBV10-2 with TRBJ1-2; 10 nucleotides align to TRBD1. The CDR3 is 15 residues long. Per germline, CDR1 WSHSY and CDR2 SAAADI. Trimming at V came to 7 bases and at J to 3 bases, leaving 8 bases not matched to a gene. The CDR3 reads CASTDRQGAYYGYTF. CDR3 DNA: TGCGCCAGCACGGATAGACAGGGGGCTTACTATGGCTACACCTTC.

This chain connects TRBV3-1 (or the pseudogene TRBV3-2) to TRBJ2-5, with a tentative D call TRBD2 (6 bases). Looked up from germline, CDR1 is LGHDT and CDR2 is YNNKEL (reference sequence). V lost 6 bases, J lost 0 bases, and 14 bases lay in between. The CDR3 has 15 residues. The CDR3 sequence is CASSERLGYQETQYF. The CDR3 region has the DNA TGTGCCAGCAGTGAACGACTAGGGTACCAAGAGACCCAGTACTTC.

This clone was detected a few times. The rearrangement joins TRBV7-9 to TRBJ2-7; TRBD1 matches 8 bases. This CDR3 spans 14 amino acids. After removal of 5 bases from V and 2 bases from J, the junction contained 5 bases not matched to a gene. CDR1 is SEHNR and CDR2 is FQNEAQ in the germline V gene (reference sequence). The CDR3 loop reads CASSPRTGTYEQYF. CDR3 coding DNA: TGTGCCAGCAGCCCGCGGACAGGGACCTACGAGCAGTACTTC.

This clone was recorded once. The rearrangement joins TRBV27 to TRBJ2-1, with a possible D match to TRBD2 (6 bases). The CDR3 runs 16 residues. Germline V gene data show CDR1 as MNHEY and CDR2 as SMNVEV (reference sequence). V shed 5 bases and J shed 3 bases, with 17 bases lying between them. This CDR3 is CASSVDPGLRYNEQFF. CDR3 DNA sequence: TGTGCCAGCAGTGTAGATCCGGGACTTCGCTACAATGAGCAGTTCTTC.

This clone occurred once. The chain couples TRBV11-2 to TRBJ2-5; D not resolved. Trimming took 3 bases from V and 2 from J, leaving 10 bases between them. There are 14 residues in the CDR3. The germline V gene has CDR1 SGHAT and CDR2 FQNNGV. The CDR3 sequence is CASSFSSLQETQYF. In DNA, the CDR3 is TGTGCCAGCAGCTTTAGTTCGTTGCAAGAGACCCAGTACTTC. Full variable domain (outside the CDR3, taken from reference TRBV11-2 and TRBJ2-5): EAGVAQSPRYKIIEKRQSVAFWCNPISGHATLYWYQQILGQGPKLLIQFQNNGVVDDSQLPKDRFSAERLKGVDSTLKIQPAKLEDSAVYLCASSFSSLQETQYFGPGTRLLVL.

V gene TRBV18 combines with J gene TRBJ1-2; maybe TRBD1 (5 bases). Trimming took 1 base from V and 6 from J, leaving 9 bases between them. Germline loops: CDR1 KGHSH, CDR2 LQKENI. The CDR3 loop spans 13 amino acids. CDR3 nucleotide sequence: TGTGCCAGCTCACCACGCAGGGAGGATGGCTACACCTTC. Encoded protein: CASSPRREDGYTF. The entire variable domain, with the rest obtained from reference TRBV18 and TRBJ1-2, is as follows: NAGVMQNPRHLVRRRGQEARLRCSPMKGHSHVYWYRQLPEEGLKFMVYLQKENIIDESGMPKERFSAEFPKEGPSILRIQQVVRGDSAAYFCASSPRREDGYTFGSGTRLTVV.

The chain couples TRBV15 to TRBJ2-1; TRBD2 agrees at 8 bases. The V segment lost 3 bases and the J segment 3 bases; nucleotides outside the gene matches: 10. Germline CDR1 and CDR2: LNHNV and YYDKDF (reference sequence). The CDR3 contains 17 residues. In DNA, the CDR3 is TGTGCCACCAGCAGGGGGGGAATAGCGGGGAACTACAATGAGCAGTTCTTC. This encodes CATSRGGIAGNYNEQFF.

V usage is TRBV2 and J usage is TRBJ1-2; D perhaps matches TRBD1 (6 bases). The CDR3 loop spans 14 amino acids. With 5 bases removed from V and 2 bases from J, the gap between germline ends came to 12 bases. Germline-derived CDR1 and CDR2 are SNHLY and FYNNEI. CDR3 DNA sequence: TGTGCCAGCAGTCAACAGGGATCGAACTATGGCTACACCTTC. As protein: CASSQQGSNYGYTF.

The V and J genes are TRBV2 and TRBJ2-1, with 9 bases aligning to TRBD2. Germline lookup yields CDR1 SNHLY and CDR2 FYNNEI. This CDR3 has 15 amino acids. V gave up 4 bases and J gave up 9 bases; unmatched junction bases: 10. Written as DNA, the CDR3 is TGTGCCAGCAGTGTTATAGCGGGGGCCCACAGTGAGCAGTTCTTC. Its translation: CASSVIAGAHSEQFF.

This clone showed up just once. For the CDR3, the DNA is TGTGCCAGTAGTATATTGGGGCAGAACTATGGCTACACCTTC. Translation gives CASSILGQNYGYTF. The V call is TRBV19, the J call TRBJ1-2, with D maybe TRBD1 (5 bases). V was trimmed by 2 bases and J by 2 bases, leaving 9 bases between them. CDR3 length: 14 residues. Germline CDR1 LNHDA, CDR2 SQIVND (reference sequence).

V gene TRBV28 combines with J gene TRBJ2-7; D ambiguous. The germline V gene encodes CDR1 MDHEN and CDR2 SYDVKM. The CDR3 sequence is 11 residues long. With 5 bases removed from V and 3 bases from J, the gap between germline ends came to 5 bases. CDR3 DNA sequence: TGTGCCAGCAGTGAGAACTACGAGCAGTACTTC. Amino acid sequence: CASSENYEQYF.

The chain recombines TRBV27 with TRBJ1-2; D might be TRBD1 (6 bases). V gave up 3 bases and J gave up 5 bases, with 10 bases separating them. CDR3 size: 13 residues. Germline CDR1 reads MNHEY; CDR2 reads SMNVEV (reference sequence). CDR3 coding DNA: TGTGCCAGCAGTTTCGGGACACGATATGGCTACACCTTC. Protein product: CASSFGTRYGYTF.

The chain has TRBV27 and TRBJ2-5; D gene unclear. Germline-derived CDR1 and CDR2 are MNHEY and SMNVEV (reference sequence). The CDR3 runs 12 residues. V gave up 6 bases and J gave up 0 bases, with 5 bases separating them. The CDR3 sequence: CASSPYQETQYF. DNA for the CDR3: TGTGCCAGCAGCCCGTACCAAGAGACCCAGTACTTC.

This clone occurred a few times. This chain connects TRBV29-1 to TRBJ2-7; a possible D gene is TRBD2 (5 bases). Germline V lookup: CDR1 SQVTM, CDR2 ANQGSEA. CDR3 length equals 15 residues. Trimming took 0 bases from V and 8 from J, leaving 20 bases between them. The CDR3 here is CSVEEGALRFWKQYF. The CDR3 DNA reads TGCAGCGTTGAAGAGGGAGCTCTACGATTCTGGAAGCAGTACTTC.